In its sample, the clone carrying this T cell receptor (beta chain) was seen many times. What it binds is not known. The V end lost 1 base, the J end lost 9 bases, and 16 bases lay between the germline ends. The CDR3 extends over 14 amino acids. Germline V lookup: CDR1 DFQATT, CDR2 SNEGSKA (reference sequence). The data derive from a study of CD8+CD57+ T cells in acquired aplastic anemia. The study's findings and limits: Under 35 was the count of CD8+ CDR3 sequences that patients shared with controls.

CD8+CD57+ cell expansion had been shown by flow cytometry in patients chosen for sequencing. Profiles of TCR beta VDJ and CDR3 were generated from a genomic DNA template. TCRdb passed the reads through MiXCR, listing each CDR3 protein once. The repertoire holds approximately 170,000 distinct CDR3 sequences, with more than 45% as singletons. Sequenced: sorted CD4+, CD8+, or CD8+CD57+ T cells (not recorded which) from PBMCs. The TCR comes from a human donor with aplastic anemia. The rearrangement uses TRBV20-1 and TRBJ1-5; D is uncertain. This CDR3 is CSARGATAGGPQHF. CDR3 coding DNA: TGCAGTGCTAGAGGCGCGACGGCTGGAGGGCCCCAGCATTTT.